This is a list of T cell receptor beta chains from one sample in a study of cytotoxic CD8 clonotypes in ibrutinib-treated CLL. TCRdb keeps only in-frame clones here, not all; method: immunoSEQ multiplex PCR. The sample has tens of thousands of clones, approximately 54% seen once; the top ten hold 14% to 15%. This sample comprised PBMCs, obtained after 12 months of ibrutinib treatment. All receptors derive from a human donor with chronic lymphocytic leukemia. Both conserved end residues are part of each CDR3. Each record gives: D gene, clone size, V gene, J gene, CDR3 DNA, CDR3 protein. D genes are given only for firm matches. Rows may omit the clone size; those that give it use once, few, many or a size class.

>NA|NA|TRBV7-9|TRBJ2-3
TGTGCCAGCAGCTCCGCCGGCGCGCGGAGCACAGATACGCAGTATTTT
CASSSAGARSTDTQYF
>NA|once|TRBV6-6|TRBJ2-7
TGTGCCAGCAGTTTGGGGGACTTATCCTACGAGCAGTACTTC
CASSLGDLSYEQYF
>NA|few|TRBV5-1|TRBJ2-5
TGCGCCAGCAGTTTTCTAGAGGGAGAGACCCAGTACTTC
CASSFLEGETQYF
>TRBD1|few|TRBV5-8|TRBJ1-2
TGTGCCAGCAGCCCAGGACAGGCTAACTATGGCTACACCTTC
CASSPGQANYGYTF
>TRBD2|NA|TRBV2|TRBJ2-3
TGTACCAGCCGCCCCGGGACTAGCGGAACAGATACGCAGTATTTT
CTSRPGTSGTDTQYF
>NA|NA|TRBV19|TRBJ1-2
TGTGCCAGTACCCTCAGCCGAGGTGGAGGATTTTATGGCTACACCTTC
CASTLSRGGGFYGYTF
>NA|once|TRBV7-6|TRBJ1-2
TGTGCCAGCAGCCCCGTCGGACGACGGGAAGGGGTCTATGGCTACACCTTC
CASSPVGRREGVYGYTF
>NA|NA|TRBV6-5|TRBJ2-3
TGTGCCAGCAGACCTACCCGACAGAGCACAGATACGCAGTATTTT
CASRPTRQSTDTQYF
>TRBD1|NA|TRBV28|TRBJ2-2
TGTGCCAGCAGTCCCGGGACAGCCACCGGGGAGCTGTTTTTT
CASSPGTATGELFF
>NA|NA|TRBV28|TRBJ2-7
TGTGCCAGCAGTTTATCTTGGCGGGACTGGGCCTTC
CASSLSWRDWAF
>NA|NA|TRBV2|TRBJ2-5
TGTGCCAGCAGTGAAGGGGGTCGGGGCCTGTGGGAGACCCAGTACTTC
CASSEGGRGLWETQYF
>NA|few|TRBV7-2|TRBJ2-5
TGTGCCAGCAGCCCCAGACGGGATGGAGAGACCCAGTACTTC
CASSPRRDGETQYF
>NA|few|TRBV19|TRBJ2-5
TGTGCCAGTAGTATTTCGGAGACCCAGTACTTC
CASSISETQYF
>TRBD1|NA|TRBV19|TRBJ2-1
TGTGCCAGTAGTATAGAAGGGACAGGGTTAATTGAGCAGTTCTTC
CASSIEGTGLIEQFF
>NA|NA|TRBV5-5|TRBJ2-7
TGTGCCAGCAGCCGGGTGGTTTTCTCCTACGAGCAGTACTTC
CASSRVVFSYEQYF
>NA|NA|TRBV2|TRBJ1-5
TGTGCCAGCAGTGGAAGAAGAGGACCGATTTCCAATCAGCCCCAGCATTTT
CASSGRRGPISNQPQHF
>TRBD2|NA|TRBV9|TRBJ2-3
TGTGCCAGCAGCGTAGATACTAGCGGGACCTACACAGATACGCAGTATTTT
CASSVDTSGTYTDTQYF
>TRBD2|NA|TRBV7-9|TRBJ2-7
TGTGCCAGCAGCTCCTTCGGGGGGAATACCTACGAGCAGTACTTC
CASSSFGGNTYEQYF
>NA|NA|TRBV19|TRBJ1-5
TGTGCCAGTAGTATAATAAGCATCTTAAGGGGTAACAATCAGCCCCAGCATTTT
CASSIISILRGNNQPQHF
>TRBD1|NA|TRBV7-8|TRBJ1-2
TGTGCCAGCAGTCAGCTGACAGGGGGCCTGGACTATGGCTACACCTTC
CASSQLTGGLDYGYTF